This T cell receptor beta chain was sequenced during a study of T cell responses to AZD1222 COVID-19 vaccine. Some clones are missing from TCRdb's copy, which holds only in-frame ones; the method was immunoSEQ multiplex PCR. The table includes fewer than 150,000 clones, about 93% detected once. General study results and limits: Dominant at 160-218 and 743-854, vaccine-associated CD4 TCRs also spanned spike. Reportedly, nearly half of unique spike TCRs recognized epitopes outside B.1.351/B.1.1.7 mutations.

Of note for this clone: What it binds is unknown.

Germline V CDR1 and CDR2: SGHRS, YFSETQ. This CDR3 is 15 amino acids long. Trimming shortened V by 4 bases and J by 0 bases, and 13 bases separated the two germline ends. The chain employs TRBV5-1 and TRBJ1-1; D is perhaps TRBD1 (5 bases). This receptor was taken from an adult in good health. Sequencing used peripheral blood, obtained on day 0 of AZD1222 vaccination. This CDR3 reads CASSRGLAMNTEAFF. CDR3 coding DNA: TGCGCCAGCAGCAGGGGTCTTGCCATGAACACTGAAGCTTTCTTT.